These 24 T cell receptor beta chains were sequenced from one sample in a study of blood T cell repertoires in COVID-19. TCRdb's copy holds only in-frame clones and misses some; the assay was immunoSEQ multiplex PCR. The sample lists about 250,000 clones; approximately 85% were seen once. Material: PBMCs or T cells enriched from blood (not recorded which). Source of these receptors: a woman between 45 and 60 years old with acute COVID-19.

The chain joins TRBV18 to TRBJ1-5; a weak D match, TRBD1 (6 bases). Between the trimmed V and J ends, which lost 2 bases and 9 bases, there was a span of 11 bases. CDR1 and CDR2 (germline): KGHSH, LQKENI. The CDR3 covers 13 residues. CDR3 region: CASSPSGEWPQHF. CDR3 coding DNA: TGTGCCAGCTCACCATCAGGGGAATGGCCCCAGCATTTT.

This clone was observed a few times. The V call is TRBV19, the J call TRBJ1-5, with 9 positions matching TRBD1. Trimming removed 4 bases from V and 7 bases from J; junction bases left unmatched: 8. CDR1 is LNHDA and CDR2 is SQIVND in the germline V gene (reference sequence). This CDR3 has 15 amino acids. DNA for the CDR3: TGTGCCAGTAGTACCGGGGGACAGGGTGGCCAGCCCCAGCATTTT. Translating it yields CASSTGGQGGQPQHF.

The chain recombines TRBV9 with TRBJ2-1, with 10 bases aligning to TRBD2. The CDR3 consists of 16 residues. The germline CDR1 and CDR2 sequences are SGDLS and YYNGEE. After removal of 4 bases from V and 0 bases from J, the junction contained 4 bases not matched to a gene. DNA for the CDR3: TGTGCCAGCAGCTTACTAGCGGGGAGCTCCTACAATGAGCAGTTCTTC. Encoded protein: CASSLLAGSSYNEQFF.

This clone was observed once. The rearrangement joins TRBV9 to TRBJ1-2, with 12 bases lining up with TRBD1. Per the germline V gene, CDR1 is SGDLS and CDR2 is YYNGEE. J gave up 2 bases and V 7 bases, and 3 bases lay outside the gene matches. The CDR3 is 14 residues long. Here the CDR3 reads CASEGTGGNYGYTF. The CDR3 DNA follows: TGTGCCAGCGAAGGGACAGGGGGCAACTATGGCTACACCTTC.

The V and J genes are TRBV9 and TRBJ2-1; 14 bases line up with TRBD2. The germline gives CDR1 SGDLS, CDR2 YYNGEE. This CDR3 region has 18 residues. V lost 8 bases to trimming and J lost 5 bases; unmatched junction nucleotides: 15. As DNA, the CDR3 is TGTGCCAGTGGCCGACTAGCGGGGGGGTCTATCGGGCACAATGAGCAGTTCTTC. It specifies CASGRLAGGSIGHNEQFF.

The rearrangement uses TRBV7-2 and TRBJ2-7; TRBD1 matches 8 bases. The CDR3 loop spans 14 amino acids. The junction had 10 bases not matched to a gene; V was cut back by 5 bases and J by 7 bases. The V gene's germline CDR1 is SGHTA and CDR2 FQGNSA. The CDR3 protein is CASSNRDRFGEQYF. The CDR3 nucleotides read TGTGCCAGCAGCAACCGGGACAGGTTTGGTGAGCAGTACTTC.

On this clone itself: The sample contains more than one DNA sequence encoding this CDR3. The gene calls are TRBV7-2 and TRBJ2-7, with no clear D. The CDR3 loop spans 12 amino acids. Germline loops: CDR1 SGHTA, CDR2 FQGNSA. V lost 5 bases to trimming and J lost 0 bases, with 5 bases between them. In DNA form, the CDR3 reads TGTGCCAGCAGCCCTAGCTCCTACGAGCAGTACTTC. Its translation is CASSPSSYEQYF.

The chain recombines TRBV30 with TRBJ2-7; TRBD1 might be the D (6 bases). V was pared by 1 base and J by 2 bases, with 6 bases between. Per the germline V gene, CDR1 is GTSNPN and CDR2 is SVGIG (reference sequence). CDR3 length: 12 amino acids. CDR3 in DNA: TGTGCCTGGAGTGAGGGGGCCTACGAGCAGTACTTC. Amino acid sequence: CAWSEGAYEQYF.

The rearrangement joins TRBV19 to TRBJ1-1; tentatively, D is TRBD1 (5 bases). The CDR3 extends over 13 amino acids. Germline V lookup: CDR1 LNHDA, CDR2 SQIVND (reference sequence). V gave up 8 bases and J gave up 2 bases, with 12 bases separating them. Here the CDR3 DNA reads TGTGCCAGTCGGACATCCTATAACACTGAAGCTTTCTTT. The encoded protein is CASRTSYNTEAFF.

This clone was seen only a few times. The chain carries TRBV5-5 and TRBJ2-5, with 11 positions matching TRBD2. Germline V lookup: CDR1 SGHKS, CDR2 YYEKEE (reference sequence). With V trimmed by 4 bases and J by 4 bases, 12 bases remained unmatched. The CDR3 is 17 residues long. The CDR3 is CASSIPPLAGGTETQYF. In nucleotides, the CDR3 is TGTGCCAGCAGCATACCCCCCCTAGCGGGGGGCACAGAGACCCAGTACTTC. Looking up the rest from reference TRBV5-5 and TRBJ2-5 gives the full variable domain: DAGVTQSPTHLIKTRGQQVTLRCSPISGHKSVSWYQQVLGQGPQFIFQYYEKEERGRGNFPDRFSARQFPNYSSELNVNALLLGDSALYLCASSIPPLAGGTETQYFGPGTRLLVL.

This clone has just a few counts. The chain recombines TRBV2 with TRBJ1-5, with D perhaps matching TRBD1 (5 bases). Per germline, CDR1 SNHLY and CDR2 FYNNEI. The CDR3 contains 14 residues. V shed 4 bases and J shed 2 bases, with 9 bases lying between them. CDR3 sequence: CASSGQIGNQPQHF. The DNA of the CDR3 is TGTGCCAGCAGTGGACAGATAGGCAATCAGCCCCAGCATTTT.

V gene TRBV19 combines with J gene TRBJ1-5; D might be TRBD1 (5 bases). V was trimmed by 5 bases and J by 8 bases, leaving 22 bases between them. This CDR3 spans 16 amino acids. CDR1 is LNHDA and CDR2 is SQIVND in the germline V gene (reference sequence). For the CDR3, the DNA is TGTGCCAGTAGTCATGAGACCGGCCAGGGCTGGGAGCCCCAGCATTTT. Protein product: CASSHETGQGWEPQHF.

The chain combines TRBV19 with TRBJ2-7; 11 bases are shared with TRBD1. Trimming cost V 6 bases and J 7 bases; bases outside gene matches: 17. CDR1 and CDR2 from the germline V gene are LNHDA and SQIVND (reference sequence). The CDR3 has 17 residues. The DNA for the CDR3 is TGTGCCAGTAGCTCCCCCCCTGGGGACAGGGGGTTTTTAGAGCAGTACTTC. Protein sequence: CASSSPPGDRGFLEQYF.

V gene TRBV4-3 combines with J gene TRBJ1-2; D might be TRBD1 (5 bases). This CDR3 has 15 amino acids. With 4 bases removed from V and 3 bases from J, the gap between germline ends came to 15 bases. Per the germline V gene, CDR1 is LGHNA and CDR2 is YSLEER. The CDR3 nucleotides read TGCGCCAGCAGCCCCGGGGACTCCGCCGACTATGGCTACACCTTC. This gives the protein CASSPGDSADYGYTF.

V usage is TRBV7-9 and J usage is TRBJ1-6; D unclear. This CDR3 comprises 15 residues. Trimming left V 5 bases short and J 1 base short, with 9 bases between. Germline lookup yields CDR1 SEHNR and CDR2 FQNEAQ (reference sequence). The CDR3 sequence is CASSRRESYNSPLHF. In DNA form, the CDR3 reads TGTGCCAGCAGCCGGCGGGAGTCCTATAATTCACCCCTCCACTTT.

The chain links TRBV13 to TRBJ2-5; TRBD2 aligns across 9 bases. The V and J ends lost 1 base and 2 bases, in that order; junction bases with no gene match: 5. The CDR3 loop spans 16 amino acids. Germline V gene sequence: CDR1 PRHDT, CDR2 FYEKMQ (reference sequence). The CDR3 sequence: CASSLASGVLQETQYF. The CDR3 nucleotides read TGTGCCAGCAGCTTAGCTAGCGGGGTGTTACAAGAGACCCAGTACTTC. Combining the CDR3 with reference TRBV13 and TRBJ2-5 gives the whole variable domain AAGVIQSPRHLIKEKRETATLKCYPIPRHDTVYWYQQGPGQDPQFLISFYEKMQSDKGSIPDRFSAQQFSDYHSELNMSSLELGDSALYFCASSLASGVLQETQYFGPGTRLLVL.

The genes are TRBV30 and TRBJ2-7; the match to TRBD2 covers 7 bases. Germline CDR1 is GTSNPN and CDR2 is SVGIG (reference sequence). The V and J ends lost 2 bases and 7 bases, in that order; junction bases with no gene match: 8. This CDR3 comprises 13 residues. The CDR3: CAWSHLAAEEQYF. The CDR3, as DNA: TGTGCCTGGAGTCACCTAGCGGCTGAGGAGCAGTACTTC.

CDR3 DNA sequence: TGTGCCAGCAGTGAAGCTGGAGGGGGCCTTAATGAAAAACTGTTTTTT. It encodes CASSEAGGGLNEKLFF. This chain uses TRBV2 with TRBJ1-4; TRBD1 agrees at 7 bases. V was pared by 0 bases and J by 4 bases, with 5 bases of the junction left unmatched. The V gene's germline CDR1 is SNHLY and CDR2 FYNNEI. CDR3 size: 16 residues.

The chain employs TRBV7-9 and TRBJ2-7; 9 positions match TRBD1. V lost 2 bases and J lost 0; bases outside the gene matches: 5. The CDR3 runs to 16 residues. Germline V CDR1 and CDR2: SEHNR, FQNEAQ (reference sequence). DNA for the CDR3: TGTGCCAGCAGCTTAATCGAGACAGGGGGCTCCTACGAGCAGTACTTC. It is translated as CASSLIETGGSYEQYF.

The chain recombines TRBV6-1 with TRBJ1-5; D is unclear. Trimming removed 0 bases from V and 1 base from J, with 7 bases in between. Per the germline V gene, CDR1 is MNHNS and CDR2 is SASEGT. The CDR3 totals 15 residues. The CDR3 is CASSEARGSNQPQHF. The CDR3 DNA follows: TGTGCCAGCAGTGAAGCGCGGGGAAGCAATCAGCCCCAGCATTTT.

The genes are TRBV30 and TRBJ2-5; D possibly corresponds to TRBD2 (6 bases). The CDR3 extends over 13 amino acids. CDR1 and CDR2 from the germline V gene are GTSNPN and SVGIG (reference sequence). The V and J ends lost 0 bases and 7 bases respectively, with 12 bases between them. The CDR3 loop is CAWSVEGGRTQYF. The CDR3 nucleotides are TGTGCCTGGAGTGTGGAGGGAGGCCGGACCCAGTACTTC. The whole variable domain, filled in from reference TRBV30 and TRBJ2-5, reads SQTIHQWPATLVQPVGSPLSLECTVEGTSNPNLYWYRQAAGRGLQLLFYSVGIGQISSEVPQNLSASRPQDRQFILSSKKLLLSDSGFYLCAWSVEGGRTQYFGPGTRLLVL.

The chain uses TRBV6-5 and TRBJ2-3; 8 nucleotides agree with TRBD2. Trimming removed 6 bases from V and 6 bases from J; junction bases left unmatched: 8. The CDR3 is made up of 14 amino acids. Germline CDR1 and CDR2: MNHEY and SVGAGI. CDR3 amino acids: CASRHGGAGDTQYF. CDR3 nucleotide sequence: TGTGCCAGCAGGCACGGGGGGGCCGGCGATACGCAGTATTTT.

This clone occurred a few times. The genes are TRBV3-1 (or the pseudogene TRBV3-2) and TRBJ1-1; the match to TRBD1 covers 10 bases. Germline values: CDR1 LGHDT, CDR2 YNNKEL (reference sequence). The V and J ends lost 6 bases and 5 bases, in that order; junction bases with no gene match: 6. The CDR3 contains 14 residues. The CDR3 region is CASRPTGGGTEAFF. The CDR3 nucleotides read TGTGCCAGCAGGCCGACAGGGGGCGGGACTGAAGCTTTCTTT.

The gene calls are TRBV30 and TRBJ2-5, with 10 bases lining up with TRBD2. The CDR3 has 13 amino acids. The germline CDR1 and CDR2 sequences are GTSNPN and SVGIG (reference sequence). The V and J ends lost 2 bases and 5 bases, in that order; junction bases with no gene match: 2. The CDR3, as DNA: TGTGCCTGGAGTAGCGGGGGGGGCGAGACCCAGTACTTC. Protein product: CAWSSGGGETQYF.